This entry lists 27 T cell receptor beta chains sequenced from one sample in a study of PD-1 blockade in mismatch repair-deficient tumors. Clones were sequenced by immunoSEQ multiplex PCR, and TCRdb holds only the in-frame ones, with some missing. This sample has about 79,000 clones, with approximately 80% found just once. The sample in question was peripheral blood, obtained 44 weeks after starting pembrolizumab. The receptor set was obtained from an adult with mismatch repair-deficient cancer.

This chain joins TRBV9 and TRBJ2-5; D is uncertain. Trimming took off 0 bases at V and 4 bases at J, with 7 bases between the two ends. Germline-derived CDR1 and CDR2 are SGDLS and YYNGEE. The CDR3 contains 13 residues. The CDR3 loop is CASSVAIGETQYF. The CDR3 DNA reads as TGTGCCAGCAGCGTAGCTATTGGAGAGACCCAGTACTTC.

CDR3 nucleotide sequence: TGTGCCAGCAGGTCGACAGGGAGAGACACTGAAGCTTTCTTT. Translated: CASRSTGRDTEAFF. The chain employs TRBV6-5 and TRBJ1-1; 7 bases match TRBD1. Germline V gene sequence: CDR1 MNHEY, CDR2 SVGAGI. This CDR3 comprises 14 residues. Losses at the gene ends were 6 bases for V and 3 bases for J; bases not matched to a gene: 7.

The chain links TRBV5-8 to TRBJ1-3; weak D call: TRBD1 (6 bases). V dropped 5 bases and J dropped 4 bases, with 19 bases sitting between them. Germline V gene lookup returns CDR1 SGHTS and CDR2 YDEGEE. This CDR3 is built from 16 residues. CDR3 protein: CASSYETGMNGNTIYF. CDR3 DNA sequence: TGTGCCAGCAGTTATGAAACAGGGATGAACGGAAACACCATATATTTT.

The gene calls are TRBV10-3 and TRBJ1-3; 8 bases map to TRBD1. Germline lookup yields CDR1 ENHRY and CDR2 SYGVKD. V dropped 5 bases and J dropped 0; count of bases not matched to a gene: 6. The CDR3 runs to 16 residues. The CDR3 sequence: CAISQGQGGSGNTIYF. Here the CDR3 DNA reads TGTGCCATCAGTCAAGGACAGGGTGGCTCTGGAAACACCATATATTTT.

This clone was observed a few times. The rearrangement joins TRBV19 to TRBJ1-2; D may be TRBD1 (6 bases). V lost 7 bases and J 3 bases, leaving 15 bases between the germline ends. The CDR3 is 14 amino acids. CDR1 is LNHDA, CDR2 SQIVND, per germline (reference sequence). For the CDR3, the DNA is TGTGCCAGTAAACTAGGACAGAACGACTATGGCTACACCTTC. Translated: CASKLGQNDYGYTF.

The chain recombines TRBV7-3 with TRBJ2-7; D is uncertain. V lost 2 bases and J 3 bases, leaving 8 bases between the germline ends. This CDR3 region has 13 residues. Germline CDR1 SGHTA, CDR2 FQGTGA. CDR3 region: CASSLGRNYEQYF. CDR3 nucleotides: TGTGCCAGCAGCTTAGGTCGGAACTACGAGCAGTACTTC.

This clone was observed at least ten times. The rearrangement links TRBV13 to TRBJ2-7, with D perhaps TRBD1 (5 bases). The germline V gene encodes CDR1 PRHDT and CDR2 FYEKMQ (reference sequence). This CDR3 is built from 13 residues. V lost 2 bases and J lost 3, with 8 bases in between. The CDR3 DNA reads TGTGCCAGCAGCTTACTAAGGGGCTACGAGCAGTACTTC. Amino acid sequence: CASSLLRGYEQYF.

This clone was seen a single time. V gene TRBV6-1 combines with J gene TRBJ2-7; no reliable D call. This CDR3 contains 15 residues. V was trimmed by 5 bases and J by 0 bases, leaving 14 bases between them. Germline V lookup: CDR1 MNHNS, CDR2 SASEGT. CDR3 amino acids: CASSRPGRTSYEQYF. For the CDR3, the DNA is TGTGCCAGCAGTCGCCCAGGACGGACCTCCTACGAGCAGTACTTC.

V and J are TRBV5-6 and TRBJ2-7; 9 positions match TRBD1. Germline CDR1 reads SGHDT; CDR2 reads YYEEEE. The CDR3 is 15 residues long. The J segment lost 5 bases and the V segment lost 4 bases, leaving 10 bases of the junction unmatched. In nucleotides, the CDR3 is TGTGCCAGCAGCGCCGTTGACAGGGGGTTACACGAGCAGTACTTC. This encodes CASSAVDRGLHEQYF.

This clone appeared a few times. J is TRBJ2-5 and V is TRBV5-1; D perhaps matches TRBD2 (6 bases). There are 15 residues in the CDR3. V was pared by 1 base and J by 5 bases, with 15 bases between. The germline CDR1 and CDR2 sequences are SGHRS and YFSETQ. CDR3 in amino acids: CASSLSAGGGETQYF. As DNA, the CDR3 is TGCGCCAGCAGCTTGTCCGCGGGCGGAGGGGAGACCCAGTACTTC.

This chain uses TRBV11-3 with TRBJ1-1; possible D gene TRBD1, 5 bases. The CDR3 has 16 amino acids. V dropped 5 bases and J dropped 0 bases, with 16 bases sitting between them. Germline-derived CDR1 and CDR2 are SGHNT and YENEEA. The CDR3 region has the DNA TGTGCCAGCAGCCCCAGGGACGGGCGTCTGAACACTGAAGCTTTCTTT. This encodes CASSPRDGRLNTEAFF.

The CDR3 coding sequence is TGTGCCAGCAGTGGGACAGGGGTCCACGGGGAGCTGTTTTTT. It translates to CASSGTGVHGELFF. The chain combines TRBV6-1 with TRBJ2-2; 9 bases line up with TRBD1. This CDR3 region has 14 residues. The germline CDR1 and CDR2 sequences are MNHNS and SASEGT. V lost 4 bases, J lost 7 bases, and 4 bases stayed unmatched.

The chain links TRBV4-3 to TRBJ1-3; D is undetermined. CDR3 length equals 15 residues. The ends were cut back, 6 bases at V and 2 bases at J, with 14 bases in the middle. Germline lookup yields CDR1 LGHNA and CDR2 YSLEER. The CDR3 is CASSLTPLPGNTIYF. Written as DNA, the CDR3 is TGCGCCAGCAGTCTGACACCCCTCCCTGGAAACACCATATATTTT.

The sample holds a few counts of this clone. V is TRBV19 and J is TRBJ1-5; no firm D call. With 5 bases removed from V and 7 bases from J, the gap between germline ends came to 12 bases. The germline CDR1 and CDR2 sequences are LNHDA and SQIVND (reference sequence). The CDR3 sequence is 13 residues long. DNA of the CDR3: TGTGCCAGTAGTTCACAGTCCAACCAGCCCCAGCATTTT. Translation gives CASSSQSNQPQHF.

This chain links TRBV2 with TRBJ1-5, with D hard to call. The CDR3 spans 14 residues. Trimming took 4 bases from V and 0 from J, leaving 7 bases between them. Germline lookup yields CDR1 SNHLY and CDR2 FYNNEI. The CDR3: CASSGLYSNQPQHF. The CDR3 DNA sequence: TGTGCCAGCAGTGGCCTCTATAGCAATCAGCCCCAGCATTTT. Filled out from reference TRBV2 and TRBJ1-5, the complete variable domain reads EPEVTQTPSHQVTQMGQEVILRCVPISNHLYFYWYRQILGQKVEFLVSFYNNEISEKSEIFDDQFSVERPDGSNFTLKIRSTKLEDSAMYFCASSGLYSNQPQHFGDGTRLSIL.

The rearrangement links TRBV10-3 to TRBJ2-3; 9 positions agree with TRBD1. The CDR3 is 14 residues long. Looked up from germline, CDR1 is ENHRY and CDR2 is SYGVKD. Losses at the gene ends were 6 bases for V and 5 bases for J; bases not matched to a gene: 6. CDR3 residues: CAIRPGQGVDTQYF. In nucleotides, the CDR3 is TGTGCCATCAGACCGGGACAGGGTGTAGATACGCAGTATTTT.

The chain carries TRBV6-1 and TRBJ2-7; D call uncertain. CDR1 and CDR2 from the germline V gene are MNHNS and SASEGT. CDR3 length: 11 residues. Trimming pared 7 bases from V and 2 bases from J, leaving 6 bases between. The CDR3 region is CASIKTYEQYF. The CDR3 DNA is TGTGCCAGCATTAAGACCTACGAGCAGTACTTC.

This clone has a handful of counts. Written as DNA, the CDR3 is TGTGCCAGCAGCGTAGTGGGCGGCGGAGCTAACTATGGCTACACCTTC. Its translation is CASSVVGGGANYGYTF. The V and J genes are TRBV9 and TRBJ1-2; D remains ambiguous. CDR3 length: 16 residues. Germline CDR1 and CDR2: SGDLS and YYNGEE. The germline V and J ends were trimmed by 0 bases and 0 bases, with 12 bases remaining between them.

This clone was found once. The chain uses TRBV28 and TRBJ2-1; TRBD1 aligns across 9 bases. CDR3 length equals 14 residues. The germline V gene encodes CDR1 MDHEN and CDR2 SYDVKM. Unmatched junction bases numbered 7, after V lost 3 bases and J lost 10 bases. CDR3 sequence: CASSFVQGAGEQFF. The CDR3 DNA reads TGTGCCAGCAGTTTCGTACAGGGGGCTGGGGAGCAGTTCTTC.

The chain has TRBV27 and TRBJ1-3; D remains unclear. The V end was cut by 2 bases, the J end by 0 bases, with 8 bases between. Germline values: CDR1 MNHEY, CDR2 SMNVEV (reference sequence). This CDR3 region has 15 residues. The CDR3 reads CASSLEGLSGNTIYF. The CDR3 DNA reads TGTGCCAGCAGTTTAGAAGGGCTCTCTGGAAACACCATATATTTT.

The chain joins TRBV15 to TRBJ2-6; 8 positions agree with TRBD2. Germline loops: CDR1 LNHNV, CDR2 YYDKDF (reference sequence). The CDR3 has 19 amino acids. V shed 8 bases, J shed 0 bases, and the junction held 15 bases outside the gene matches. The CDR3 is CATYTGLVQPGSGANVLTF. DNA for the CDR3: TGTGCCACCTATACGGGACTAGTACAGCCGGGCTCTGGGGCCAACGTCCTGACTTTC.

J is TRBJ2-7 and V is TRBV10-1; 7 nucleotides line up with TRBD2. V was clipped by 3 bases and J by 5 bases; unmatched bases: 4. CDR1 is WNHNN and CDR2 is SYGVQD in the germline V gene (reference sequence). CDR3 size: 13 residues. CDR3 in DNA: TGCGCCAGCAGTGAAGGACTAGACGACGAGCAGTACTTC. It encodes CASSEGLDDEQYF.

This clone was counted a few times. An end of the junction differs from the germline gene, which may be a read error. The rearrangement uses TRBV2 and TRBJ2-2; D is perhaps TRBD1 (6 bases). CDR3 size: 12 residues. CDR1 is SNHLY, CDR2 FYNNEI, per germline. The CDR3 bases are TGTGCCAGCAGTGAAGGGACAGCCTTTTCGTATTTT. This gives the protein CASSEGTAFSYF.

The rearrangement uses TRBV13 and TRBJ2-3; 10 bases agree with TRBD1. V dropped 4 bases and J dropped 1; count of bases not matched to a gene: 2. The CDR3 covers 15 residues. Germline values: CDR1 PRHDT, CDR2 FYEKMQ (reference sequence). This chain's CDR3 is CASSSGTGGTDTQYF. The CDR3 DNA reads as TGTGCCAGCAGCTCCGGGACAGGGGGCACAGATACGCAGTATTTT.

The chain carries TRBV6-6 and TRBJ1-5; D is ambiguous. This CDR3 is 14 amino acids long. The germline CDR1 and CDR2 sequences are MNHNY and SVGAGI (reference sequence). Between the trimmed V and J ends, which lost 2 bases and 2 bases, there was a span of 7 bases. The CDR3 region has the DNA TGTGCCAGCAGTTACGCTGTAGGCAATCAGCCCCAGCATTTT. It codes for CASSYAVGNQPQHF.

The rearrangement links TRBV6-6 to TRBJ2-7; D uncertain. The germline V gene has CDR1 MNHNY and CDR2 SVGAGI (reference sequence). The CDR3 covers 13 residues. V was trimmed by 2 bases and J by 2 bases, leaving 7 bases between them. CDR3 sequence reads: CASSYRSTYEQYF. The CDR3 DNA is TGTGCCAGCAGTTACAGGTCCACCTACGAGCAGTACTTC.

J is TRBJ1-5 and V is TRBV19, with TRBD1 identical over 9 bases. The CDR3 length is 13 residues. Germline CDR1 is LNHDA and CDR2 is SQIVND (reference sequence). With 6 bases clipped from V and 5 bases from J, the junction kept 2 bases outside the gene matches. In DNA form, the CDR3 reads TGTGCCAGTAGGGGACAGGGCGATCAGCCCCAGCATTTT. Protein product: CASRGQGDQPQHF.